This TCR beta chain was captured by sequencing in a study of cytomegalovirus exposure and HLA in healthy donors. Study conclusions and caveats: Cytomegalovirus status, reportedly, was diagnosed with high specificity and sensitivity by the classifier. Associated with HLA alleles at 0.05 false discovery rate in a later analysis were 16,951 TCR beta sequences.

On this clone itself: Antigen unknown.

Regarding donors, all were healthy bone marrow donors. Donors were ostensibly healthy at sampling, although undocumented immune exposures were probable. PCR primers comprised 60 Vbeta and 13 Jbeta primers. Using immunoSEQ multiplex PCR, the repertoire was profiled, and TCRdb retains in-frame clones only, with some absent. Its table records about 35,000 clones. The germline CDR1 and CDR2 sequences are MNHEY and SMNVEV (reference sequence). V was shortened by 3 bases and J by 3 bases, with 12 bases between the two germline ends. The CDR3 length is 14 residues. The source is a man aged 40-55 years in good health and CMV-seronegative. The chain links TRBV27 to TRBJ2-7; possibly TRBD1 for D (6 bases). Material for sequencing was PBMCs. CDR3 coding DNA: TGTGCCAGCAGTTTCAAGGGGGACCTCTACGAGCAGTACTTC. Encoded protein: CASSFKGDLYEQYF.